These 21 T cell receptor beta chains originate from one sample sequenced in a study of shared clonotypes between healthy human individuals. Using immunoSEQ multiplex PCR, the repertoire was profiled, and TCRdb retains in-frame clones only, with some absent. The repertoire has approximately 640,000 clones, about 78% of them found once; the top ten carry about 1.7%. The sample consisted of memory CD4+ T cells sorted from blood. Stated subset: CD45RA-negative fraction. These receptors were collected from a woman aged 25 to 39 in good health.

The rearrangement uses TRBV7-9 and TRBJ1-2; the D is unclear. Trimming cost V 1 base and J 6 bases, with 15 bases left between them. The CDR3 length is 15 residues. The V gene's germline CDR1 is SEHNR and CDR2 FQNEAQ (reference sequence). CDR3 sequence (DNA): TGTGCCAGCAGCTTAGTAACGGTCCTCAGCGATGGCTACACCTTC. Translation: CASSLVTVLSDGYTF.

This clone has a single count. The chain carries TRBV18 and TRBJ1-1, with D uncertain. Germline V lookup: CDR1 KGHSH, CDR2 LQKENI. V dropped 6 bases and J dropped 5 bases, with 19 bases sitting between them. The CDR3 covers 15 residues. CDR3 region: CASSPTSTSSTEAFF. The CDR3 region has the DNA TGTGCCAGCTCCCCGACAAGTACGTCCTCTACTGAAGCTTTCTTT.

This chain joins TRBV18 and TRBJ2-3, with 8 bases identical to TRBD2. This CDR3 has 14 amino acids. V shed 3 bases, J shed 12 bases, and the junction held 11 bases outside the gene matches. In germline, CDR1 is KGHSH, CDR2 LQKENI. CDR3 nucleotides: TGTGCCAGCTCACCCCCACTGGGGAGCGGGAGTCAGTATTTT. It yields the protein CASSPPLGSGSQYF.

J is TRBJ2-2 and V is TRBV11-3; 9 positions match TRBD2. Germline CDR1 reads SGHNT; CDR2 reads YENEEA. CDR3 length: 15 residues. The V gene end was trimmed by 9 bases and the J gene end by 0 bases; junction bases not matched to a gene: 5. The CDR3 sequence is CARKRLAANTGELFF. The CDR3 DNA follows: TGTGCCAGAAAAAGACTAGCGGCGAACACCGGGGAGCTGTTTTTT. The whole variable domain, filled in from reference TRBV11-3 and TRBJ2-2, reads EAGVVQSPRYKIIEKKQPVAFWCNPISGHNTLYWYLQNLGQGPELLIRYENEEAVDDSQLPKDRFSAERLKGVDSTLKIQPAELGDSAVYLCARKRLAANTGELFFGEGSRLTVL.

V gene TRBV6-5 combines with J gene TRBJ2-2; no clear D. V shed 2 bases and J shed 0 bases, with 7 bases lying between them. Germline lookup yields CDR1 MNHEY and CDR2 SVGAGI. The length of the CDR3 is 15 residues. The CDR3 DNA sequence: TGTGCCAGCAGTTACGGGCATCCGAACACCGGGGAGCTGTTTTTT. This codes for CASSYGHPNTGELFF.

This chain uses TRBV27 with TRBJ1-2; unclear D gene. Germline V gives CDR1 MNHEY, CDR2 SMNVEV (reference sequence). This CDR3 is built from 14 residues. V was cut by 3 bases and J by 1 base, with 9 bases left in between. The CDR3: CASSFTRDNYGYTF. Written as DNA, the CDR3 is TGTGCCAGCAGTTTTACCAGAGATAACTATGGCTACACCTTC.

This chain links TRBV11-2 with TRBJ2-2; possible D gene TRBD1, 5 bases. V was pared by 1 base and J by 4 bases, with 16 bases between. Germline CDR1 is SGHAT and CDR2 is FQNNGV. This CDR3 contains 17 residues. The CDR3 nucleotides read TGTGCCAGCAGCTTAGTTTCCGGACATCCTCTCACCGGGGAGCTGTTTTTT. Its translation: CASSLVSGHPLTGELFF.

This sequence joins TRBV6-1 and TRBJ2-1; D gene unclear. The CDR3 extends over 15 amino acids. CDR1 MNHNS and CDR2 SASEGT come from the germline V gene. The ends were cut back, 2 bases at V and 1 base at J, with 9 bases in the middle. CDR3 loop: CASSENRRSYNEQFF. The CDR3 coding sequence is TGTGCCAGCAGTGAAAATAGAAGGTCCTACAATGAGCAGTTCTTC.

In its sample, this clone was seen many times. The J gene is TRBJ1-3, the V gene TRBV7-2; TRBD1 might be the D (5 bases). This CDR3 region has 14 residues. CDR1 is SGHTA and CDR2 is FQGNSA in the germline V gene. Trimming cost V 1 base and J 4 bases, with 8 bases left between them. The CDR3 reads CASSLEPGGNTIYF. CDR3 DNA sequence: TGTGCCAGCAGCTTAGAGCCAGGGGGAAACACCATATATTTT.

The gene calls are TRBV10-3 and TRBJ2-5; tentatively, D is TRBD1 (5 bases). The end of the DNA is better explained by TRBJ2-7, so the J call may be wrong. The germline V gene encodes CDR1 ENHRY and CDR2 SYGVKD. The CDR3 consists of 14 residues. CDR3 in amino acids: CAISESTTAYEQYF. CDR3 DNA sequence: TGTGCCATCAGTGAGTCCACGACAGCCTACGAGCAGTACTTC.

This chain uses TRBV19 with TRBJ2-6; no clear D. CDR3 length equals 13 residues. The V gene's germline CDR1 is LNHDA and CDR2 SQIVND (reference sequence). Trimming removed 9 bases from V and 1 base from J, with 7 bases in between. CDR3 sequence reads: CARRVSGANVLTF. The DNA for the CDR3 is TGTGCCAGGCGCGTGTCTGGGGCCAACGTCCTGACTTTC.

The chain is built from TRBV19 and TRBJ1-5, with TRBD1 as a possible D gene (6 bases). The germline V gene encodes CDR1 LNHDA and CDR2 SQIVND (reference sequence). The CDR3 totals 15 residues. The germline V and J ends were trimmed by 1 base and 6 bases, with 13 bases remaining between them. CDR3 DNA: TGTGCCAGTAGTATAGCGAGACAGGCAGGTCAGCCCCAGCATTTT. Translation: CASSIARQAGQPQHF.

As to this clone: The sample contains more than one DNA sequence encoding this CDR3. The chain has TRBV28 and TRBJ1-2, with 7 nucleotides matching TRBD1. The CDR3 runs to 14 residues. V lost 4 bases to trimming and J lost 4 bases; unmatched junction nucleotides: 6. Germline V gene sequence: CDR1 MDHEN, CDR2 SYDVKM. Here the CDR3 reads CASSSQQGSYGYTF. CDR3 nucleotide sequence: TGTGCCAGCAGTTCCCAACAGGGGAGCTATGGCTACACCTTC.

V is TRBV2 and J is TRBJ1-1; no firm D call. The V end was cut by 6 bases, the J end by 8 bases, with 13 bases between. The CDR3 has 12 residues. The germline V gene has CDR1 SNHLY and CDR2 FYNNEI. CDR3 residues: CASRALVPEAFF. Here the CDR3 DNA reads TGTGCCAGCAGGGCTCTCGTACCAGAAGCTTTCTTT.

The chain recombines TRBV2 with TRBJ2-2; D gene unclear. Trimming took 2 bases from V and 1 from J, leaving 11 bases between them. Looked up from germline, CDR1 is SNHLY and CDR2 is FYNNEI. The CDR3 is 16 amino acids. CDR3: CASSERYSLNTGELFF. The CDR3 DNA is TGTGCCAGCAGTGAAAGATACTCTCTGAACACCGGGGAGCTGTTTTTT.

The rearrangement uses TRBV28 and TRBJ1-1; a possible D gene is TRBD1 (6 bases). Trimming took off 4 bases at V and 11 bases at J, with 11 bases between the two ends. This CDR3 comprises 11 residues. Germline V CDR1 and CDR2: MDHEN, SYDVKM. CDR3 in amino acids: CASSSQGFAFF. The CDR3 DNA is TGTGCCAGCAGTTCACAGGGTTTTGCTTTCTTT.

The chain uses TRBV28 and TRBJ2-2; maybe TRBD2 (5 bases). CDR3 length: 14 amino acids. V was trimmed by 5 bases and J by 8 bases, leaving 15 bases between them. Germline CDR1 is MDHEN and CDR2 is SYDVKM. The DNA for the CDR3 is TGTGCCAGCAGTCCCACCGGAGGCCGAGGGGAGCTGTTTTTT. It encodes CASSPTGGRGELFF.

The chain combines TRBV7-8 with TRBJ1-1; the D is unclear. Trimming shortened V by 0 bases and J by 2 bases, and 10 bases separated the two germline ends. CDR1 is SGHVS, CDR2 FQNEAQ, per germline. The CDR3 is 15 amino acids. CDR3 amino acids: CASSLAAQSNTEAFF. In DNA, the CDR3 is TGTGCCAGCAGCTTAGCAGCTCAGTCTAACACTGAAGCTTTCTTT.

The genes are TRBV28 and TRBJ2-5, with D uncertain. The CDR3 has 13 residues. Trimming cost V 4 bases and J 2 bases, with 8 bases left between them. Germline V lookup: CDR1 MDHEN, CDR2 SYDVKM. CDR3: CASSWGFQETQYF. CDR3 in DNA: TGTGCCAGCAGTTGGGGATTTCAAGAGACCCAGTACTTC.

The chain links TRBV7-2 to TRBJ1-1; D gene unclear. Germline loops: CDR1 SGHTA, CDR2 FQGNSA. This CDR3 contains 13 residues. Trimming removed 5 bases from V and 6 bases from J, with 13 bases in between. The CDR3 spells CASSEIAPSEAFF. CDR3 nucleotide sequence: TGTGCCAGCAGCGAGATAGCCCCATCTGAAGCTTTCTTT.

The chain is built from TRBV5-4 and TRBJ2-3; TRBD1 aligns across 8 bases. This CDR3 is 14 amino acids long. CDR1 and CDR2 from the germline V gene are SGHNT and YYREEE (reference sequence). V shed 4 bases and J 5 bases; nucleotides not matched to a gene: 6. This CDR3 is CASSMDRVGDTQYF. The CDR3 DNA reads TGTGCCAGCAGCATGGACAGGGTGGGAGATACGCAGTATTTT.